This TCR beta chain was captured in a study of a mutant IDH1 vaccine in newly diagnosed glioma (dated by TCRdb to the early 2020s). Turning to the overall study: Vaccination was initiated 4-6 weeks after radiotherapy alone, or concurrently with temozolomide cycles in the chemotherapy-containing groups. Of the approximately 30 treated patients, around 62% were male and roughly 40% were female, and a mean age of roughly 37 years was recorded. Prior to enrollment, patients had been given standard therapy consisting of radiotherapy alone, temozolomide alone, or radiochemotherapy with temozolomide, with the combination given to most patients. The week-35 safety follow-up took place at visit V12, and the week-47 end of study took place at visit V13. Peripheral blood was collected at six visits: V03 (baseline), V05, V07, V10, V12 and V13. For exploratory analyses, longitudinal TCRB deep sequencing was carried out in some 25 treated patients wherever samples were available.

Summary of the overall study and its limitations: Availability determined which PBMC samples were chosen for TCRB deep sequencing. Pseudoprogression seemed to be unrelated to changes in the top peripheral T cell clonotypes found by TCRB sequencing. It was noted by the authors that analyses of patient blood samples could not be reproduced owing to sample limitations. Across multiple MHC alleles, vaccine-induced immune responses were seen in roughly 93% of patients.

What this sample's time point label stands for: week 35, safety follow-up. A 20-mer mutant IDH1 peptide at 300 micrograms in Montanide made up each vaccine dose, which was injected subcutaneously together with topical imiquimod. Patients received eight vaccinations in weeks 1, 3, 5, 7, 11, 15, 19 and 23, corresponding to visits V03 through V10. The donors had newly diagnosed IDH1-mutant astrocytomas of WHO grade 3 or 4 that showed loss of nuclear ATRX. The samples were drawn from NOA16, a multicentre, single-arm, open-label phase I trial in Germany that tested a mutant IDH1 peptide vaccine in humans for the first time. Genomic DNA for TCRB sequencing was extracted from EDTA blood using the DNeasy Blood and Tissue Kit. In the case of this clone: Its antigen is still unknown. Per-nucleotide qualities are absent, and no much larger clonotype sits a single base away.

The library was generated by the immunoSEQ multiplex PCR assay. The hsTCRB Kit was used according to the manufacturer's protocol to amplify rearranged TCR beta chain sequences. An Illumina MiSeq was used to sequence the TCRB libraries. The original methods were these. The kit vendor's proprietary platform handled demultiplexing, trimming and gene mapping. TCRdb holds this immuneACCESS table with in-frame rearrangements only. Some clones are missing; in checked studies, unresolved V genes explain under half, and the rest has no known cause. The V and J calls and clone size are taken from that table; D and trimming were inferred from the DNA. The sample table records over 25,000 clones; 60% to 85% of these occur just once. Around a tenth of the sample goes to the ten largest clones. CDR1 and CDR2 are drawn from the germline V gene: SGHDN, FVKESK. The CDR3 contains 17 residues, cysteine and phenylalanine counted. Of all the DNA, just the CDR3 is kept, 51 bases in frame from base 1. V lost 1 base and J lost 1 base; the stretch between them is 16 bases long.

The input for sequencing was PBMCs, taken from a glioma patient whose treatment included an IDH1 peptide vaccine. The rearrangement combines TRBV14 with TRBJ1-2; the D gene cannot be resolved reliably. This clonotype was sampled from a woman aged 25 to 39 with glioma. Some clones in this sample may be carry-over from other donors' samples. CDR3 region: CASSQGLGQQVNYGYTF. The nucleotides are TGTGCCAGCAGCCAAGGGCTGGGCCAGCAAGTTAACTATGGCTACACCTTC.